This T cell receptor (beta chain) is from a study of cytomegalovirus exposure and HLA in healthy donors. This PCR relied on a set of 60 Vbeta primers and 13 Jbeta primers. Clones were sequenced by immunoSEQ multiplex PCR, and TCRdb holds only the in-frame ones, with some missing. The profile shows about 220,000 clones, approximately 88% of them singletons. After removal of 3 bases from V and 6 bases from J, the junction contained 7 bases not matched to a gene. Germline loops: CDR1 MGHDK, CDR2 SYGVNS. The CDR3 has 16 amino acids. General study results and limits: When the data were analyzed later, several of the most significant clusters appeared to be linked to common viral pathogens. There was a cluster of highly shared sequence variants that was likely a sequencing artifact. A missense DCLRE1C variant was associated with V- and J-gene trimming of TCR beta chains in a later analysis, and an independent cohort replicated the association. A later analysis associated 15,000 or so TCR beta sequences with HLA alleles at a 0.05 false discovery rate.

This clone came up once. What it recognizes is unknown. The sample taken for sequencing was PBMCs. This TCR came from a boy aged 2 to 10 in good health and CMV-seronegative. This chain joins TRBV25-1 and TRBJ2-7; 14 positions match TRBD2. The CDR3 reads CASSDGTSGSIFEQYF. DNA for the CDR3: TGTGCCAGCAGTGACGGGACTAGCGGGAGTATCTTCGAGCAGTACTTC.